The 26 T cell receptor beta chains given below trace back to one sample, sequenced in a study of T cell repertoires in cytomegalovirus infection. TCRdb recomputed calls from the reads with MiXCR, one row per CDR3 protein. Of a few hundred thousand distinct CDR3 sequences listed, around 30% are singletons. Their recognized antigens are unknown. The source material was cultured PBMCs, sampled from culture after CMV antigen stimulation. The receptors derive from a human donor in good health (CMV status not recorded). Some clones in this sample may be carry-over from other donors' samples.

Remarks on this clonotype: One end of the junction does not line up with germline, which may come from a read error. The rearrangement uses TRBV5-3 and TRBJ1-6; D is uncertain. TRBV5-3 is annotated as an ORF whose role is uncertain. The CDR3 consists of 13 residues. The CDR3 DNA reads as TGTGCCAGCAGCTTGGACGGGCTTTCACCCCTCCACTTT. Its translation is CASSLDGLSPLHF.

CDR3 protein: CASTVGTALYNEQFF. CDR3 DNA: TGTGCCAGCACCGTTGGGACAGCACTCTACAATGAGCAGTTCTTC. V and J are TRBV28 and TRBJ2-1; TRBD1 matches at 7 bases. Germline values: CDR1 MDHEN, CDR2 SYDVKM. This CDR3 contains 15 residues. J gave up 3 bases and V 7 bases, and 9 bases lay outside the gene matches.

The chain joins TRBV19 to TRBJ2-1, with D perhaps TRBD2 (7 bases). This CDR3 is built from 16 residues. V was pared by 4 bases and J by 3 bases, with 16 bases between. Looked up from germline, CDR1 is LNHDA and CDR2 is SQIVND (reference sequence). This CDR3 reads CASSTLRGGGYNEQFF. CDR3 nucleotides: TGTGCCAGTAGTACCCTAAGGGGGGGGGGCTACAATGAGCAGTTCTTC.

In its sample, this clonotype was seen a few times. V usage is TRBV6-6 and J usage is TRBJ1-1; no firm D call. V was trimmed by 8 bases and J by 6 bases, leaving 16 bases between them. This CDR3 is 13 amino acids long. Looked up from germline, CDR1 is MNHNY and CDR2 is SVGAGI (reference sequence). The CDR3 protein is CASQTAVEAEAFF. CDR3 bases: TGTGCCAGCCAGACGGCGGTTGAGGCTGAAGCTTTCTTT.

The rearrangement uses TRBV19 and TRBJ1-2; TRBD1 matches 9 bases. The V gene's germline CDR1 is LNHDA and CDR2 SQIVND (reference sequence). The CDR3 has 15 residues. V was pared by 4 bases and J by 2 bases, with 5 bases of the junction left unmatched. The CDR3 region is CASSTRQGVNYGYTF. The CDR3 DNA follows: TGTGCCAGTAGTACCCGACAGGGGGTGAACTATGGCTACACCTTC.

The chain joins TRBV5-1 to TRBJ1-2; 10 bases are shared with TRBD1. The V segment lost 4 bases and the J segment 6 bases; nucleotides outside the gene matches: 6. CDR3 length: 14 amino acids. In germline, CDR1 is SGHRS, CDR2 YFSETQ. Here the CDR3 reads CASSLMTGGDGYTF. In DNA, the CDR3 is TGCGCCAGCAGCCTAATGACAGGGGGCGATGGCTACACCTTC.

The rearrangement links TRBV12-5 to TRBJ1-1; weak D call: TRBD1 (5 bases). Germline V gene data show CDR1 as LGHNT and CDR2 as FRNRAP. There are 16 residues in the CDR3. The V and J ends lost 0 bases and 2 bases respectively, with 13 bases between them. DNA for the CDR3: TGTGCTAGTGGTTTGGTTATTTCGGGACCAAACACTGAAGCTTTCTTT. This gives the protein CASGLVISGPNTEAFF.

This clonotype was seen a handful of times. This rearrangement joins TRBV7-9 to TRBJ1-2, with unresolved D. The CDR3 has 15 residues. Germline V gives CDR1 SEHNR, CDR2 FQNEAQ (reference sequence). V lost 5 bases to trimming and J lost 2 bases, with 15 bases between them. The CDR3 bases are TGTGCCAGCAGCCTTATTTCCGCCCCGAACTATGGCTACACCTTC. Amino acids: CASSLISAPNYGYTF.

V gene TRBV20-1 combines with J gene TRBJ2-2; D gene unclear. This CDR3 comprises 15 residues. V dropped 2 bases and J dropped 4 bases, with 14 bases sitting between them. Looked up from germline, CDR1 is DFQATT and CDR2 is SNEGSKA (reference sequence). The CDR3 sequence is CSARQGERVTGELFF. DNA for the CDR3: TGCAGTGCTAGACAAGGTGAACGGGTCACCGGGGAGCTGTTTTTT.

This chain joins TRBV27 and TRBJ2-7; a possible D gene is TRBD1 (5 bases). This CDR3 is 14 amino acids long. From germline, CDR1 is MNHEY and CDR2 SMNVEV (reference sequence). V lost 7 bases to trimming and J lost 9 bases, with 22 bases between them. DNA for the CDR3: TGTGCCAGCACTCCTACCGTAGGACATTGGGGGCAGTACGTC. Its translation: CASTPTVGHWGQYV.

This clonotype was seen many times. This sequence joins TRBV7-2 and TRBJ2-1; 7 bases match TRBD1. The CDR3 is 14 residues long. Germline-derived CDR1 and CDR2 are SGHTA and FQGNSA. V trimming: 5 bases; J trimming: 4 bases; junction bases outside the gene matches: 5. In DNA, the CDR3 is TGTGCCAGCAGCGTACCGGGACAGTACAATGAGCAGTTCTTC. This codes for CASSVPGQYNEQFF.

The V call is TRBV30, the J call TRBJ1-3; perhaps TRBD1 as D (5 bases). V lost 2 bases and J lost 1, with 9 bases in between. CDR1 is GTSNPN and CDR2 is SVGIG in the germline V gene (reference sequence). The CDR3 consists of 14 residues. In DNA form, the CDR3 reads TGTGCCTGGAGTCAGGGTTTATCTGGAAACACCATATATTTT. Its protein is CAWSQGLSGNTIYF.

The CDR3, as DNA: TGTGCCAGCAGTTACCGTCAGGCGGACACTGAAGCTTTCTTT. This encodes CASSYRQADTEAFF. This sequence joins TRBV6-2 or TRBV6-3 and TRBJ1-1; D remains unclear. This CDR3 contains 14 residues. Germline loops: CDR1 MNHEY, CDR2 SVGEGT. V lost 2 bases to trimming and J lost 3 bases, with 10 bases between them.

The gene calls are TRBV6-1 and TRBJ2-7; 10 bases are shared with TRBD2. CDR1 and CDR2 (germline): MNHNS, SASEGT. This CDR3 is 15 amino acids long. The junction had 5 bases not matched to a gene; V was cut back by 6 bases and J by 0 bases. DNA of the CDR3: TGTGCCAGCAGGCAACTAGCGGGATCCTCCTACGAGCAGTACTTC. This gives the protein CASRQLAGSSYEQYF.

The chain combines TRBV6-5 with TRBJ2-7, with 11 bases identical to TRBD2. The germline V gene encodes CDR1 MNHEY and CDR2 SVGAGI. The CDR3 is made up of 15 amino acids. V lost 8 bases and J lost 5; bases outside the gene matches: 11. CDR3 nucleotide sequence: TGTGCCAGCGTCGGAGTAGCGGGAGGGCCAAACGAGCAGTACTTC. Translation gives CASVGVAGGPNEQYF.

The rearrangement links TRBV6-5 to TRBJ2-3, with D possibly called TRBD1 or TRBD2 (7 bases each). Germline-derived CDR1 and CDR2 are MNHEY and SVGAGI. Trimming removed 5 bases from V and 5 bases from J, with 14 bases in between. The CDR3 extends over 14 amino acids. The CDR3 nucleotides are TGTGCCAGCAGTCGCAGGGGGGGACAAGATACGCAGTATTTT. Translating gives CASSRRGGQDTQYF.

This clonotype was found a few times. The rearrangement joins TRBV6-5 to TRBJ1-3; no clear D. Germline-derived CDR1 and CDR2 are MNHEY and SVGAGI. The CDR3 has 15 residues. V gave up 0 bases and J gave up 4 bases, with 10 bases separating them. The CDR3 sequence is CASSYSSSSGNTIYF. As DNA, the CDR3 is TGTGCCAGCAGTTACTCAAGTAGCTCCGGAAACACCATATATTTT.

V and J are TRBV5-1 and TRBJ1-5; the match to TRBD1 covers 10 bases. Germline V gene data show CDR1 as SGHRS and CDR2 as YFSETQ. CDR3 length: 16 residues. V lost 0 bases and J lost 6; bases outside the gene matches: 6. The CDR3, as DNA: TGCGCCAGCAGCTTGGGGGACAGGGGATCAGGTCAGCCCCAGCATTTT. Residues: CASSLGDRGSGQPQHF.

The sample holds a few counts of this clonotype. The rearrangement links TRBV25-1 to TRBJ1-1, with a weak D call TRBD1 (6 bases). CDR1 MGHDK and CDR2 SYGVNS come from the germline V gene. The CDR3 has 16 residues. Trimming shortened V by 1 base and J by 1 base, and 13 bases separated the two germline ends. The CDR3 is CASSESGTRGNTEAFF. The CDR3 DNA sequence: TGTGCCAGCAGTGAATCAGGGACAAGGGGGAACACTGAAGCTTTCTTT.

This clonotype was observed a few times. The chain employs TRBV20-1 and TRBJ2-3, with 9 bases matching TRBD2. CDR1 DFQATT and CDR2 SNEGSKA come from the germline V gene (reference sequence). Germline trimming cut 2 bases from V and 4 bases from J; bases unmatched to any gene: 7. This CDR3 is built from 15 residues. This CDR3 is CSARNIAGASDTQYF. CDR3 coding DNA: TGCAGTGCTAGAAATATAGCGGGGGCATCAGATACGCAGTATTTT.

This chain links TRBV7-2 with TRBJ1-1, with a possible D match to TRBD1 (5 bases). CDR1 and CDR2 (germline): SGHTA, FQGNSA. The V and J ends lost 5 bases and 2 bases respectively, with 18 bases between them. The CDR3 is made up of 16 amino acids. As DNA, the CDR3 is TGTGCCAGCAGCCCCCCGACAGCGAGGGAAAACACTGAAGCTTTCTTT. This sequence encodes CASSPPTARENTEAFF.

J is TRBJ1-1 and V is TRBV25-1, with a possible D match to TRBD1 (6 bases). CDR1 is MGHDK and CDR2 is SYGVNS in the germline V gene. The CDR3 runs to 14 residues. Trimming took off 1 base at V and 7 bases at J, with 13 bases between the two ends. The CDR3 here is CASSELAGASEAFF. CDR3 sequence (DNA): TGTGCCAGCAGTGAATTGGCGGGGGCGAGTGAAGCTTTCTTT.

The rearrangement joins TRBV28 to TRBJ2-1; the D gene is possibly TRBD1 (5 bases). Trimming shortened V by 5 bases and J by 3 bases, and 8 bases separated the two germline ends. The CDR3 contains 13 residues. Germline V gene lookup returns CDR1 MDHEN and CDR2 SYDVKM. DNA of the CDR3: TGTGCCAGCAGTACGGACAACTACAATGAGCAGTTCTTC. The encoded protein is CASSTDNYNEQFF. Looking up the rest from reference TRBV28 and TRBJ2-1 gives the full variable domain: DVKVTQSSRYLVKRTGEKVFLECVQDMDHENMFWYRQDPGLGLRLIYFSYDVKMKEKGDIPEGYSVSREKKERFSLILESASTNQTSMYLCASSTDNYNEQFFGPGTRLTVL.

The rearrangement links TRBV29-1 to TRBJ1-5; a weak D match, TRBD1 (5 bases). The length of the CDR3 is 13 residues. CDR1 is SQVTM, CDR2 ANQGSEA, per germline. Trimming stripped 4 bases from V and 0 bases from J, with 7 bases between. This CDR3 is CSVAGGSNQPQHF. The CDR3 DNA sequence: TGCAGCGTTGCCGGGGGTAGCAATCAGCCCCAGCATTTT.

The chain carries TRBV15 and TRBJ2-7; 7 bases fit TRBD1. This CDR3 contains 19 residues. Germline loops: CDR1 LNHNV, CDR2 YYDKDF (reference sequence). The trim removed 0 bases at V and 2 bases at J, leaving 16 bases unmatched. The CDR3 nucleotides are TGTGCCACCAGCAGAGATGGGCTCGCGGTCGCAGGGGGTACCTACGAGCAGTACGTC. Its translation is CATSRDGLAVAGGTYEQYV.

The table lists this clonotype with a few counts. V is TRBV6-2 or TRBV6-3 and J is TRBJ1-4; TRBD1 matches at 7 bases. The CDR3 loop spans 18 amino acids. Germline V CDR1 and CDR2: MNHEY, SVGEGT. V lost 5 bases and J lost 1; bases outside the gene matches: 13. The chain's CDR3 is CASSLDRTFLRTNEKLFF. CDR3 nucleotide sequence: TGTGCCAGCAGTCTGGACAGGACGTTTCTACGAACTAATGAAAAACTGTTTTTT.